The present T cell receptor beta chain was sequenced within a study of T-cell reconstitution after alpha-beta-depleted transplantation in children. This clonotype was observed a few times. The TCRbeta library was prepared with unique molecular identifiers. A single record per CDR3 protein comes from TCRdb applying MiXCR to the PCR reads. The sample holds around 87,000 distinct CDR3 sequences; approximately 8.4% are singletons and the top ten take 5.5% to 7%. Per germline, CDR1 GTSNPN and CDR2 SVGIG (reference sequence). V gave up 2 bases and J gave up 0 bases, with 8 bases separating them. CDR3 length equals 15 residues.

The clonotype originates from a human donor who donated a stem cell graft to a child with congenital amegakaryocytic thrombocytopenia. The material sequenced was PBMCs from the stem cell graft donor, taken from the stem cell graft. The chain carries TRBV30 and TRBJ2-6; D is uncertain. This chain's CDR3 is CAWSRVHSGANVLTF. DNA of the CDR3: TGTGCCTGGAGTAGGGTTCACTCTGGGGCCAACGTCCTGACTTTC.